The 26 T cell receptor beta chains below were found in one sample sequenced in a study of blood T cell repertoires in COVID-19. Generated by immunoSEQ multiplex PCR, the TCRdb table keeps only in-frame clones and is missing some. The table records under 75,000 clones, 73% of them present only once. Material: peripheral blood. The receptor set was obtained from a man aged 60-69 years with acute or convalescent COVID-19.

This chain joins TRBV5-4 and TRBJ2-5, with TRBD1 as a possible D gene (5 bases). V gave up 1 base and J gave up 2 bases, with 15 bases separating them. The germline V gene encodes CDR1 SGHNT and CDR2 YYREEE (reference sequence). The CDR3 is 16 amino acids. CDR3 protein: CASSLFGAGAQETQYF. Here the CDR3 DNA reads TGTGCCAGCAGCTTGTTTGGGGCAGGAGCACAAGAGACCCAGTACTTC.

The chain is built from TRBV10-1 and TRBJ2-3; D might be TRBD1 (6 bases). The germline V and J ends were trimmed by 5 bases and 5 bases, with 11 bases remaining between them. Germline-derived CDR1 and CDR2 are WNHNN and SYGVQD (reference sequence). CDR3 size: 13 residues. CDR3 amino acids: CASSKTGRDTQYF. The CDR3 region has the DNA TGCGCCAGCAGTAAGACAGGCCGAGATACGCAGTATTTT.

The V gene is TRBV29-1, the J gene TRBJ2-3; 9 bases are shared with TRBD2. Germline CDR1 reads SQVTM; CDR2 reads ANQGSEA. The CDR3 runs to 15 residues. V shed 7 bases and J 2 bases; nucleotides not matched to a gene: 10. CDR3 in DNA: TGCAGCGCAGGCTATAGCGGGGGTTACACAGATACGCAGTATTTT. It codes for CSAGYSGGYTDTQYF.

This clone was seen a single time. V and J are TRBV5-1 and TRBJ2-2; 9 bases map to TRBD2. CDR3 length: 16 residues. V dropped 0 bases and J dropped 4; count of bases not matched to a gene: 4. Germline V gene lookup returns CDR1 SGHRS and CDR2 YFSETQ. In DNA form, the CDR3 reads TGCGCCAGCAGCTTGGTCCTAGCGGGGTCCACCGGGGAGCTGTTTTTT. Its protein is CASSLVLAGSTGELFF.

Remarks on this clone: The junction departs from germline at one end; a sequencing error may be responsible. The V and J genes are TRBV6-5 and TRBJ2-7; 8 positions agree with TRBD2. CDR3 length: 15 residues. Germline lookup yields CDR1 MNHEY and CDR2 SVGAGI. The chain's CDR3 is CASNNLGLASSEQYF. CDR3 DNA sequence: TGTGCCAGCAACAATTTAGGACTAGCTTCCTCCGAGCAGTACTTC.

The chain recombines TRBV2 with TRBJ2-5, with 7 bases identical to TRBD2. V trimming: 6 bases; J trimming: 0 bases; junction bases outside the gene matches: 4. The germline gives CDR1 SNHLY, CDR2 FYNNEI. The CDR3 is 14 amino acids. This chain's CDR3 is CASRGRGNQETQYF. In DNA, the CDR3 is TGTGCCAGCAGGGGGCGGGGGAACCAAGAGACCCAGTACTTC.

This chain connects TRBV6-5 to TRBJ1-2; 8 bases match TRBD1. The junction had 6 bases not matched to a gene; V was cut back by 4 bases and J by 8 bases. The CDR3 is 13 amino acids. In germline, CDR1 is MNHEY, CDR2 SVGAGI. The CDR3 reads CASSLTGAVGYTF. CDR3 in DNA: TGTGCCAGCAGTTTGACAGGGGCGGTCGGCTACACCTTC.

The chain carries TRBV11-3 and TRBJ2-5; tentative D call: TRBD2 (6 bases). Deletions cut 4 bases from V and 2 bases from J, with 11 bases between. The CDR3 runs 14 residues. Germline lookup yields CDR1 SGHNT and CDR2 YENEEA. The CDR3 region has the DNA TGTGCCAGCAGCTCGGGACTGGAGCAAGAGACCCAGTACTTC. Amino acid sequence: CASSSGLEQETQYF.

The chain joins TRBV30 to TRBJ2-7; 10 bases match TRBD1. Germline-derived CDR1 and CDR2 are GTSNPN and SVGIG (reference sequence). The CDR3 runs 13 residues. The V gene end was trimmed by 3 bases and the J gene end by 2 bases; junction bases not matched to a gene: 1. The CDR3 coding sequence is TGTGCCTGGAGCGACAGGGGGCCCTACGAGCAGTACTTC. This gives the protein CAWSDRGPYEQYF.

The V call is TRBV7-2, the J call TRBJ1-4, with D possibly being TRBD1 (5 bases). The ends were cut back, 4 bases at V and 4 bases at J, with 10 bases in the middle. Germline CDR1 SGHTA, CDR2 FQGNSA. This CDR3 is 14 amino acids long. In nucleotides, the CDR3 is TGTGCCAGCAGCTCTCAGGGAAGTAATGAAAAACTGTTTTTT. Encoded protein: CASSSQGSNEKLFF.

The chain joins TRBV2 to TRBJ1-1; no clear D gene. Trimming cost V 4 bases and J 7 bases, with 10 bases left between them. Germline CDR1 SNHLY, CDR2 FYNNEI. This CDR3 comprises 12 residues. The CDR3 is CASSVLYFEAFF. As DNA, the CDR3 is TGTGCCAGCAGTGTGCTGTACTTTGAAGCTTTCTTT. Complete variable domain (other parts from reference TRBV2 and TRBJ1-1): EPEVTQTPSHQVTQMGQEVILRCVPISNHLYFYWYRQILGQKVEFLVSFYNNEISEKSEIFDDQFSVERPDGSNFTLKIRSTKLEDSAMYFCASSVLYFEAFFGQGTRLTVV.

The chain is built from TRBV4-2 and TRBJ2-5, with D possibly being TRBD2 (6 bases). The germline CDR1 and CDR2 sequences are LGHNA and YNFKEQ. Between the trimmed V and J ends, which lost 0 bases and 2 bases, there was a span of 28 bases. The CDR3 has 21 residues. DNA for the CDR3: TGTGCCAGCAGCCAAGAATGGGTAGCTGAACCTCCGGGACTGAAACAAGAGACCCAGTACTTC. Translated: CASSQEWVAEPPGLKQETQYF.

The genes are TRBV19 and TRBJ2-6, with TRBD1 matching 9 bases. CDR3 length: 17 residues. Per germline, CDR1 LNHDA and CDR2 SQIVND (reference sequence). V was pared by 7 bases and J by 2 bases, with 9 bases of the junction left unmatched. CDR3 region: CASISGTGRTGANVLTF. CDR3 DNA: TGTGCCAGTATTTCGGGGACAGGGAGGACTGGGGCCAACGTCCTGACTTTC.

The chain is built from TRBV4-2 and TRBJ2-1, with 12 bases aligning to TRBD2. The CDR3 has 13 amino acids. The V gene's germline CDR1 is LGHNA and CDR2 YNFKEQ. The junction had 2 bases not matched to a gene; V was cut back by 2 bases and J by 12 bases. This CDR3 is CASSQILAGGQFF. The CDR3 nucleotides are TGTGCCAGCAGCCAAATACTAGCGGGGGGGCAGTTCTTC.

This clone was seen a few times. The chain joins TRBV3-1 (or the pseudogene TRBV3-2) to TRBJ2-1; 14 bases are a match to TRBD2. With 0 bases clipped from V and 10 bases from J, the junction kept 5 bases outside the gene matches. CDR1 and CDR2 (germline): LGHDT, YNNKEL (reference sequence). This CDR3 is 16 amino acids long. CDR3 nucleotide sequence: TGTGCCAGCAGCCAAGATCCGGGACTAGCGGGAGAGGAGCAGTTCTTC. Translating gives CASSQDPGLAGEEQFF.

CDR3 bases: TGTGCCTGGAGTCCAATGGGAGTAGAGGGCTACACCTTC. This translates into CAWSPMGVEGYTF. The chain is built from TRBV30 and TRBJ1-2; no clear D. Trimming removed 2 bases at V and 8 bases at J, with 15 bases between. CDR1 and CDR2 (germline): GTSNPN, SVGIG (reference sequence). The CDR3 consists of 13 residues.

The V gene is TRBV27, the J gene TRBJ2-5; 7 nucleotides line up with TRBD2. V dropped 0 bases and J dropped 1; count of bases not matched to a gene: 5. Germline values: CDR1 MNHEY, CDR2 SMNVEV (reference sequence). This CDR3 comprises 16 residues. The CDR3 region has the DNA TGTGCCAGCAGTTTATCAGTAGCGGGCCTCCAAGAGACCCAGTACTTC. This encodes CASSLSVAGLQETQYF.

The chain joins TRBV2 to TRBJ1-3, with 8 bases aligning to TRBD1. The CDR3 extends over 15 amino acids. V was pared by 5 bases and J by 4 bases, with 7 bases of the junction left unmatched. CDR1 SNHLY and CDR2 FYNNEI come from the germline V gene. For the CDR3, the DNA is TGTGCCAGCAGTCCCCCGGACAGGGTCGGAAACACCATATATTTT. This translates into CASSPPDRVGNTIYF.

This clone was observed once. J is TRBJ2-2 and V is TRBV4-1; D perhaps matches TRBD2 (6 bases). Trimming stripped 5 bases from V and 4 bases from J, with 17 bases between. In germline, CDR1 is MGHRA, CDR2 YSYEKL. CDR3 length: 16 amino acids. The CDR3 loop is CASSSETSSSTGELFF. For the CDR3, the DNA is TGCGCCAGCAGCTCGGAGACTAGTTCGTCCACCGGGGAGCTGTTTTTT.

The chain employs TRBV4-2 and TRBJ1-2; D gene uncertain. V was clipped by 0 bases and J by 2 bases, with 7 bases between them. Germline V gene lookup returns CDR1 LGHNA and CDR2 YNFKEQ. The CDR3 length is 14 residues. CDR3 DNA: TGTGCCAGCAGCCAAGACAGGCAGAACTATGGCTACACCTTC. Its protein is CASSQDRQNYGYTF.

The J gene is TRBJ2-1, the V gene TRBV11-3; a possible D gene is TRBD2 (6 bases). This CDR3 contains 14 residues. Germline assignment: CDR1 SGHNT and CDR2 YENEEA. V lost 5 bases and J lost 9, with 17 bases in between. The CDR3 region is CASSPRLGSREQFF. The CDR3 DNA is TGTGCCAGCAGCCCCCGACTAGGTTCGCGTGAGCAGTTCTTC.

The chain carries TRBV19 and TRBJ2-2, with TRBD2 identical over 8 bases. CDR1 and CDR2 (germline): LNHDA, SQIVND (reference sequence). The CDR3 totals 15 residues. Trimming cost V 6 bases and J 5 bases; bases outside gene matches: 8. CDR3 coding DNA: TGTGCCAGTAGCCTCGGGACTAGTATAACCGGGGAGCTGTTTTTT. Protein sequence: CASSLGTSITGELFF.

This clone was seen once. The rearrangement links TRBV30 to TRBJ1-5, with D perhaps matching TRBD1 (6 bases). The CDR3 has 15 residues. The germline gives CDR1 GTSNPN, CDR2 SVGIG (reference sequence). Trimming took off 2 bases at V and 3 bases at J, with 14 bases between the two ends. The CDR3, as DNA: TGTGCCTGGAGTCACCGGGACACCTACAATCAGCCCCAGCATTTT. This encodes CAWSHRDTYNQPQHF.

This chain connects TRBV6-1 to TRBJ1-3; D remains unclear. V lost 3 bases and J lost 4, with 10 bases in between. The CDR3 covers 14 residues. CDR1 is MNHNS and CDR2 is SASEGT in the germline V gene. The CDR3 here is CASSDVWQGNTIYF. The CDR3 DNA is TGTGCCAGCAGTGACGTGTGGCAGGGAAACACCATATATTTT.

The chain links TRBV15 to TRBJ2-3, with D uncertain. The CDR3 extends over 13 amino acids. Germline values: CDR1 LNHNV, CDR2 YYDKDF (reference sequence). Trimming removed 2 bases from V and 4 bases from J, with 7 bases in between. CDR3 sequence reads: CATSRNMADTQYF. The CDR3 nucleotides are TGTGCCACCAGCAGAAACATGGCAGATACGCAGTATTTT.

This chain links TRBV29-1 with TRBJ2-3; 7 bases are a match to TRBD2. V lost 7 bases, J lost 2 bases, and 6 bases stayed unmatched. Germline lookup yields CDR1 SQVTM and CDR2 ANQGSEA. This CDR3 region has 13 residues. DNA for the CDR3: TGCAGCGCTCCTAGCGGAAACACAGATACGCAGTATTTT. Protein sequence: CSAPSGNTDTQYF.